This T cell receptor beta chain was recovered during a study of CD8 T cells in ankylosing spondylitis. TCRdb reprocessed the 5' RACE reads with MiXCR, giving one entry per CDR3 protein. The table shows tens of thousands of distinct CDR3 sequences, with approximately 16% occurring only once. This sequence was found in a male donor with ankylosing spondylitis or in good health (not recorded which). Sequencing was done on a sample of blood.

CDR3 sequence reads: CASSTGFAGELFF. The CDR3 nucleotides read TGTGCCAGCAGTACCGGATTCGCCGGGGAGCTGTTTTTT. The rearrangement links TRBV6-5 to TRBJ2-2; D ambiguous. V was trimmed by 5 bases and J by 6 bases, leaving 10 bases between them. The CDR3 runs 13 residues. Germline CDR1 and CDR2: MNHEY and SVGAGI.